This is a list of T cell receptor beta chains from one sample in a study of technical replicates of blood from several donors. TCRdb's table, derived via immunoSEQ multiplex PCR, lists solely in-frame clones and lacks some. The sample yields some 70,000 clones, less than 98% seen once. Sequenced sample: T cells isolated from PBMCs. The receptors shown here come from a human donor in good health. Each CDR3 is given with its conserved first and last residue. The order of the fields is V gene, clone size, D gene, J gene, CDR3 DNA, CDR3 protein. The D gene is left open where the match is weak. Clone size is not always given. Where it is, it says once, few, many or a class for expanded clones.

>TRBV29-1|once|.|TRBJ1-2
TGCAGCGCCTCAGGAGTACCTCAAGAACAGAGGGGGTTCGACTATGGCTACACCTTC
CSASGVPQEQRGFDYGYTF
>TRBV9|.|TRBD2|TRBJ2-3
TGTGCCAGCAGCGTTAAGGCGGGAGTTACAGATACGCAGTATTTT
CASSVKAGVTDTQYF
>TRBV27|.|TRBD1|TRBJ2-2
TGTGCCAGCAGTCTTACGACAGGGAGAATGCCCGGGGAGCTGTTTTTT
CASSLTTGRMPGELFF
>TRBV7-2|.|TRBD2|TRBJ2-1
TGTGCCAGCAGCTTGAGGCGGGAGCTTTATGAGCAGTTCTTC
CASSLRRELYEQFF
>TRBV7-9|.|.|TRBJ2-1
TGTGCCAGCAGCTTTATCCCCAATGAGCAGTTCTTC
CASSFIPNEQFF
>TRBV5-1|.|.|TRBJ2-7
TGCGCCAGCAGCTTGGGTCCGGGTAGAGACTACGAGCAGTACTTC
CASSLGPGRDYEQYF
>TRBV27|.|TRBD1|TRBJ2-4
TGTGCCAGCACCATAGGACAGGGACACATTCAGTACTTC
CASTIGQGHIQYF
>TRBV18|.|.|TRBJ2-7
TGTGCCAGCTCACTTACGGGGTCTTCCTACGAGCAGTACTTC
CASSLTGSSYEQYF
>TRBV29-1|.|.|TRBJ1-1
TGCAGCGTTGCCGGGAGGAACACTGAAGCTTTCTTT
CSVAGRNTEAFF
>TRBV6-5|.|.|TRBJ1-2
TGTGCCAGCAGTTACTACGGGGAAGGCGGCTACACCTTC
CASSYYGEGGYTF
>TRBV27|.|TRBD1|TRBJ1-2
TGTGCCAGCAGTTTATCTGGGACAGGACATAACTATGGCTACACCTTC
CASSLSGTGHNYGYTF
>TRBV4-3|.|TRBD2|TRBJ2-7
TGCGCCAGCAGCCCCAAGGCTAGCGGATCCTACGAGCAGTACTTC
CASSPKASGSYEQYF
>TRBV19|.|.|TRBJ2-7
TGTGCCAGTAGTACCTCGCGGGCCCCCGGCTCCTACGAGCAGTACTTC
CASSTSRAPGSYEQYF
>TRBV7-2|.|TRBD2|TRBJ2-7
TGTGCCAGCAGCTTGGGGGGGACCGGGGGAAAAGAGCAGTACTTC
CASSLGGTGGKEQYF
>TRBV9|.|.|TRBJ2-7
TGTGCCAGCAGCGGGGGAAGGGGGCAGTACTTC
CASSGGRGQYF
>TRBV7-6|.|.|TRBJ2-2
TGTGCCAGCAGCTCCGGACAGAACACCGGGGAGCTGTTTTTT
CASSSGQNTGELFF
>TRBV29-1|.|.|TRBJ2-7
TGCAGCGTTGAACTAGGTCTACTATACGAGCAGTACTTC
CSVELGLLYEQYF
>TRBV28|once|.|TRBJ2-3
TGTGCCAGCCTCTCCGGCGGGATTAAGGCAGATACGCAGTATTTT
CASLSGGIKADTQYF
>TRBV7-6|.|TRBD1|TRBJ2-1
TGTGCCAGCAGCTCGGGACAGGGGGCTTACCTCCCCTACAATGAGCAGTTCTTC
CASSSGQGAYLPYNEQFF
>TRBV9|once|TRBD1|TRBJ2-1
TGTGCCAGCAGCGTAGAGGGACAGGGGGCCTATGAGCAGTTCTTC
CASSVEGQGAYEQFF
>TRBV4-1|once|.|TRBJ1-2
TGCGCCAGCAGCCAAGATCTTAGATACAGGTTATATGGCTACACCTTC
CASSQDLRYRLYGYTF
>TRBV10-3|.|TRBD1|TRBJ2-2
TGTGCCATCAGCGCTCGGGACAGCATTTACGGGGAGCTGTTTTTT
CAISARDSIYGELFF
>TRBV4-2|.|TRBD2|TRBJ2-3
TGTGCCAGCAGCCAAGATGCAACTAGCGGGAGTTATACGCAGTATTTT
CASSQDATSGSYTQYF
>TRBV30|once|.|TRBJ1-1
TGTGCCTGGAGTGACCCCTTTCGGGGGATGGTGAACACTGAAGCTTTCTTT
CAWSDPFRGMVNTEAFF
>TRBV7-3|.|TRBD2|TRBJ2-1
TGTGCCAGCAGCTCCGCCATTGCGGGAGGGATTAATGAGCAGTTCTTC
CASSSAIAGGINEQFF
>TRBV11-3|once|.|TRBJ2-7
TGTGCCAGCAGCTTAGAGGGGGCGGACCACGAGCAGTACTTC
CASSLEGADHEQYF
>TRBV29-1|.|.|TRBJ2-5
TGCAGCACTAGGGTGGGGGAGACCCAGTACTTC
CSTRVGETQYF
>TRBV29-1|.|TRBD1|TRBJ2-7
TGCAGCGTTACGACAGGGGCCGAGCAGTACTTC
CSVTTGAEQYF
>TRBV6-5|once|TRBD2|TRBJ2-7
TGTGCCAGCAGTTACTCGGATAGCGGGAGTTACGAGCAGTACTTC
CASSYSDSGSYEQYF
>TRBV11-3|.|TRBD1|TRBJ2-5
TGTGCCAGCAGCTCACGGACAGGACAAGAGACCCAGTACTTC
CASSSRTGQETQYF
>TRBV9|.|TRBD2|TRBJ2-5
TGTGCCAGCAGCGTAGATGGCGGACTAGCGGGGACCCAGTACTTC
CASSVDGGLAGTQYF
>TRBV5-1|.|TRBD2|TRBJ2-3
TGCGCCAGCGGCCCAAGGCGGGAGGGCTTTAGAGGCACAGATACGCAGTATTTT
CASGPRREGFRGTDTQYF
>TRBV30|.|.|TRBJ2-6
TGTGCCTGGAGTAATCTCCGGACAGTTAAGCTAGGGGCCAACGTCCTGACTTTC
CAWSNLRTVKLGANVLTF
>TRBV19|.|TRBD1|TRBJ2-3
TGTGCCAGTACCGGGACAGGGGGCGCAGATACGCAGTATTTT
CASTGTGGADTQYF
>TRBV4-2|.|.|TRBJ2-3
TGTGCCAGCAGCCAAGTAGGGGAATCAGATACGCAGTATTTT
CASSQVGESDTQYF
>TRBV4-3|.|TRBD2|TRBJ2-1
TGCGCCAGCAGCCCCGGACTAGCGGTGTTGGATGAGCAGTTCTTC
CASSPGLAVLDEQFF
>TRBV5-6|.|TRBD1|TRBJ1-2
TGTGCCAGCAGCTTTCCATTGATCTTACGACAGGGTAACTATGGCTACACCTTC
CASSFPLILRQGNYGYTF
>TRBV19|once|.|TRBJ2-3
TGTGCCAGTGACATGGGTGGAGATACGCAGTATTTT
CASDMGGDTQYF
>TRBV5-4|.|TRBD1|TRBJ1-2
TGTGCCAGCAGCCTAGACGGACAGGGGTATGGCTACACCTTC
CASSLDGQGYGYTF
>TRBV9|.|TRBD1|TRBJ1-2
TGTGCCAGCAGCGCGGCGACAGGGCTTTCGCCTAACTATGGCTACACCTTC
CASSAATGLSPNYGYTF
>TRBV5-4|.|.|TRBJ2-2
TGTGCCACCCAGAGGGACAATGCTTTCACCGGGGAGCTGTTTTTT
CATQRDNAFTGELFF
>TRBV5-6|.|TRBD2|TRBJ2-7
TGTGCCAGCAGCCTTAGCGGGAGGAGCTCCTACGAGCAGTACTTC
CASSLSGRSSYEQYF
>TRBV11-2|once|.|TRBJ2-7
TGTGCCAGCAGCCTATCCGGGACATCCTACGAGCAGTACTTC
CASSLSGTSYEQYF
>TRBV13|.|TRBD2|TRBJ2-3
TGTGCCAGCAGCTTAGGCCTAGCGGGAGTTTCAGATACGCAGTATTTT
CASSLGLAGVSDTQYF
>TRBV7-8|.|.|TRBJ2-1
TGTGCCAGCAGCTTATTCCTCCGGGCAGGGGCGAATGAGCAGTTCTTC
CASSLFLRAGANEQFF
>TRBV5-1|.|TRBD2|TRBJ2-1
TGCGCCAGCAGCCTCGGGACTAACAATGAGCAGTTCTTC
CASSLGTNNEQFF
>TRBV4-2|.|TRBD1|TRBJ1-1
TGTGCCAGCAGCCCGACAGGGACCACTGAAGCTTTCTTT
CASSPTGTTEAFF